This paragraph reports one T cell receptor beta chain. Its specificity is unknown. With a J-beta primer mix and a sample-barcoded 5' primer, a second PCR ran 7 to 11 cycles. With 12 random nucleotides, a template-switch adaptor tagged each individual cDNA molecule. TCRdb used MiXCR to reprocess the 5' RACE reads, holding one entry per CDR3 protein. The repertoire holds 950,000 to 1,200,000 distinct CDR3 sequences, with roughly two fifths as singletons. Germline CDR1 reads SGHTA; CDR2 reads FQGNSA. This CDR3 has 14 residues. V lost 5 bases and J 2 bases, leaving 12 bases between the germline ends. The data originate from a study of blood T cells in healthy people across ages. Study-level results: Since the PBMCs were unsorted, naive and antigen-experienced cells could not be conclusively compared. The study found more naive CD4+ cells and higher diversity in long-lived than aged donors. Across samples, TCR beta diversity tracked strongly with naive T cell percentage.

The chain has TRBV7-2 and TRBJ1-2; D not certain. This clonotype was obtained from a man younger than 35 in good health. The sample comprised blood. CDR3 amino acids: CASSVEERNYGYTF. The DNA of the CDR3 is TGTGCCAGCAGCGTCGAGGAACGCAACTATGGCTACACCTTC.